This T cell receptor (beta chain) was sequenced in a study of cytomegalovirus exposure and HLA in healthy donors. Overall study context: From HLA-typed donors, an early data release held some 80 million unique TCRs. Whole-study findings and limits: The presence/absence work took it that sequencing depth was about the same across donors. Specificity of a few CMV-associated chains for CMV antigens was verified in vitro.

This clone was seen just once. Its antigen is as yet unknown. In germline, CDR1 is KGHSH, CDR2 LQKENI. The CDR3 totals 16 residues. The J segment lost 0 bases and the V segment lost 6 bases, leaving 9 bases of the junction unmatched. The primer mix had 60 Vbeta and 13 Jbeta primers. Sequencing used immunoSEQ multiplex PCR; TCRdb keeps in-frame clones, though not all of them. Of about 110,000 clones listed, approximately 82% were seen once; the top ten hold 2% to 3%. The TCR originated in a man aged 40-55 years in good health and CMV-seronegative. Sequences were obtained from PBMCs. The rearrangement links TRBV18 to TRBJ1-1, with TRBD1 matching over 8 bases. In DNA, the CDR3 is TGTGCCAGCTCTCCGACAGGGGTGGGGATGAACACTGAAGCTTTCTTT. Translated, it gives CASSPTGVGMNTEAFF.